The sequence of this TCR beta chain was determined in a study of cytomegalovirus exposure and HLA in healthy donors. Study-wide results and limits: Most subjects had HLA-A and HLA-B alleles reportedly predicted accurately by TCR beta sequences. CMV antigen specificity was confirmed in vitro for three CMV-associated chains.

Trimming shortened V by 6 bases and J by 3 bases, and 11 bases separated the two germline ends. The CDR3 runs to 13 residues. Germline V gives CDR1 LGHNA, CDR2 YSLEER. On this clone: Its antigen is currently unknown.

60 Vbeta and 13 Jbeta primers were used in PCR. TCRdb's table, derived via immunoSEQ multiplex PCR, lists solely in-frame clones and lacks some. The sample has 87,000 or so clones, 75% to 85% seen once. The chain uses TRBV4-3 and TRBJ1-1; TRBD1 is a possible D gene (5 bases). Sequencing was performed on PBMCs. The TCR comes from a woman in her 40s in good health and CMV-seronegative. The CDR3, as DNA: TGCGCCAGCAGGTCCCGGGGGGACACTGAAGCTTTCTTT. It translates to CASRSRGDTEAFF.